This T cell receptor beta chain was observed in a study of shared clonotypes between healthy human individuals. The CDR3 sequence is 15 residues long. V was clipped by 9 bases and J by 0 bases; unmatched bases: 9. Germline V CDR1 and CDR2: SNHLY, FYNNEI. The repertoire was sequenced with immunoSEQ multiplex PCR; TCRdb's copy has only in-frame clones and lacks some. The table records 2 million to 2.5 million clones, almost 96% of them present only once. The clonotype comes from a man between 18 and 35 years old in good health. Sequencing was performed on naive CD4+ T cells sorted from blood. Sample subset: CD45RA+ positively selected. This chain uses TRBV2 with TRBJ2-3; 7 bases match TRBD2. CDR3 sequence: CASKLASLSTDTQYF. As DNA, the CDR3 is TGTGCCAGTAAACTAGCGTCGTTGAGCACAGATACGCAGTATTTT.